This T cell receptor (beta chain) was recovered during a study of blood T cell repertoires in COVID-19. About this clone itself: This CDR3 is also generated by other DNA sequences in the sample.

Authors' methods: Estimation of nucleated cell counts relied on the amplification of reference gene primers. Sequencing was performed with immunoSEQ multiplex PCR; in TCRdb, only in-frame clones are kept and a portion is missing. From that table come the V and J calls and clone size; the DNA was used to work out D and trimming. Of tens of thousands of clones listed, over 65% are singletons. The CDR3 spans 11 residues. Trimming stripped 5 bases from V and 3 bases from J, with 4 bases between. CDR1 and CDR2 (germline): SGHVS, FQNEAQ. Material: peripheral blood. The receptor comes from a human donor with acute or convalescent COVID-19. The donor label of this sample is uncertain. The chain employs TRBV7-8 and TRBJ1-1; D remains ambiguous. Written as DNA, the CDR3 is TGTGCCAGCAGCCCGGACACTGAAGCTTTCTTT. Translated, it gives CASSPDTEAFF. Together with reference TRBV7-8 and TRBJ1-1, the CDR3 gives the full variable domain: GAGVSQSPRYKVAKRGQDVALRCDPISGHVSLFWYQQALGQGPEFLTYFQNEAQLDKSGLPSDRFFAERPEGSVSTLKIQRTQQEDSAVYLCASSPDTEAFFGQGTRLTVV.